This T cell receptor beta chain was identified in a study of blood T cell repertoires in COVID-19. Original processing notes: Counts of nucleated cells, estimated from reference gene primer amplification, were obtained. Only in-frame clones appear in the TCRdb table, and some are missing; sequencing was by immunoSEQ multiplex PCR. V and J calls and clone size are as listed in that table; D and trimming were resolved from the DNA. The sample lists about 220,000 clones, 80% to 90% seen once, with around 9.5% in the top ten. V lost 0 bases and J lost 4; bases outside the gene matches: 2. The CDR3 loop spans 15 amino acids. Per the germline V gene, CDR1 is SGHTS and CDR2 is YDEGEE.

The sequencing input was peripheral blood. This sequence joins TRBV5-8 and TRBJ1-2; 11 nucleotides match TRBD1. This receptor was taken from a man in his fifties or sixties with active or convalescent COVID-19. CDR3 DNA: TGTGCCAGCAGCTTGGCGGGACAGGGGGTCTATGGCTACACCTTC. Its translation: CASSLAGQGVYGYTF.